The 20 T cell receptor beta chains below come from one sample, sequenced in a study of T cells in Graves' hyperthyroidism and ophthalmopathy (dated by TCRdb to between 2017 and 2020). Library prep was done by multiplex PCR. The sequencer was an Illumina HiSeq 2000. Amplification of TCR beta CDR3 regions was carried out from RNA transcripts. For the first round of RT-PCR on the TCR CDR3, the HTBI primer set was used together with the Qiagen OneStep RT-PCR kit. TCRdb reprocessed the public reads (quality trimming at Q25 with fastp, clone calling with MiXCR) and kept in-frame beta chains. For every CDR3 protein sequence, its rows merge into one entry that carries the most common genes and DNA. This sample lists 330,000 or so distinct CDR3 sequences; 15% to 20% were detected once. Of the sample, less than 20% is held by the ten largest clones. The specimen was blood. Receptor source: a woman in her forties with Graves' ophthalmopathy.

The table lists this clonotype with many counts. The gene calls are TRBV7-3 and TRBJ2-2, with D possibly being TRBD1 (5 bases). Germline V CDR1 and CDR2: SGHTA, FQGTGA. Trimming cost V 4 bases and J 7 bases, with 13 bases left between them. This CDR3 spans 14 amino acids. The CDR3: CASSSKAQGGELFF. DNA of the CDR3: TGTGCCAGCAGCTCCAAGGCGCAGGGCGGGGAGCTGTTTTTT.

This clonotype has a count of ten or more. V gene TRBV29-1 combines with J gene TRBJ1-2; D is possibly TRBD1 (5 bases). The V gene lost 0 bases and the J gene lost 4 bases, with 15 bases spanning the gap. This CDR3 has 15 residues. CDR1 is SQVTM and CDR2 is ANQGSEA in the germline V gene. CDR3 in amino acids: CSVEDLSGAAYGYTF. CDR3 bases: TGCAGCGTTGAAGATCTGAGCGGGGCTGCCTATGGCTACACCTTC. Together with reference TRBV29-1 and TRBJ1-2, the CDR3 gives the full variable domain: SAVISQKPSRDICQRGTSLTIQCQVDSQVTMMFWYRQQPGQSLTLIATANQGSEATYESGFVIDKFPISRPNLTFSTLTVSNMSPEDSSIYLCSVEDLSGAAYGYTFGSGTRLTVV.

This clonotype appeared a few times. The junction departs from the called germline gene at one end, perhaps through a read error. The CDR3 spells CSARDPRLAKNIRYF. The CDR3 DNA is TGCAGTGCTAGAGATCCTCGGTTAGCCAAAAACATTCGGTACTTC. This chain uses TRBV20-1 with TRBJ2-4, with D unresolved. The CDR3 has 15 amino acids. Per germline, CDR1 DFQATT and CDR2 SNEGSKA (reference sequence).

The sample holds many counts of this clonotype. This rearrangement joins TRBV19 to TRBJ2-3; 10 bases line up with TRBD2. Trimming removed 5 bases from V and 3 bases from J; junction bases left unmatched: 11. From germline, CDR1 is LNHDA and CDR2 SQIVND (reference sequence). This CDR3 region has 17 residues. CDR3 in DNA: TGTGCCAGTAGTTCGCAGCCAGCGGGAGGGAGTACAGATACGCAGTATTTT. Translated: CASSSQPAGGSTDTQYF.

The CDR3 DNA sequence: TGTGCCAGCAGCCCGACCCCTCGGGGGTTGGGGGACTCCTACGAGCAGTACTTC. This sequence encodes CASSPTPRGLGDSYEQYF. J is TRBJ2-7 and V is TRBV13, with a tentative D call TRBD2 (6 bases). The germline V and J ends were trimmed by 5 bases and 0 bases, with 23 bases remaining between them. Germline V gene lookup returns CDR1 PRHDT and CDR2 FYEKMQ (reference sequence). The CDR3 spans 18 residues.

This clonotype came up a few times. The CDR3 is CATSGTLETQYF. The CDR3 region has the DNA TGTGCCACCAGTGGGACCTTAGAGACCCAGTACTTC. J is TRBJ2-5 and V is TRBV24-1; D uncertain. The germline V and J ends were trimmed by 5 bases and 4 bases, with 7 bases remaining between them. Germline V gives CDR1 KGHDR, CDR2 SFDVKD. This CDR3 is 12 amino acids long.

This clonotype appeared a few times. This chain joins TRBV7-3 and TRBJ2-6, with TRBD1 as a possible D gene (6 bases). The germline V and J ends were trimmed by 1 base and 0 bases, with 13 bases remaining between them. This CDR3 spans 18 amino acids. Germline V lookup: CDR1 SGHTA, CDR2 FQGTGA. The CDR3 sequence: CASSLSTGLSSGANVLTF. The CDR3 DNA sequence: TGTGCCAGCAGCTTAAGTACAGGGCTAAGCTCTGGGGCCAACGTCCTGACTTTC. The full variable domain, rest sourced from reference TRBV7-3 and TRBJ2-6, is GAGVSQTPSNKVTEKGKYVELRCDPISGHTALYWYRQSLGQGPEFLIYFQGTGAADDSGLPNDRFFAVRPEGSVSTLKIQRTERGDSAVYLCASSLSTGLSSGANVLTFGAGSRLTVL.

The sample holds many counts of this clonotype. The chain combines TRBV18 with TRBJ2-5, with a weak D call TRBD2 (6 bases). The CDR3 is 15 amino acids. Trimming cost V 6 bases and J 4 bases, with 18 bases left between them. Germline values: CDR1 KGHSH, CDR2 LQKENI. The CDR3 DNA sequence: TGTGCCAGCTCCGCACGGGAGTTGATTGGAGAGACCCAGTACTTC. Amino acids: CASSARELIGETQYF.

In its sample, this clonotype was seen a few times. The J gene is TRBJ1-1, the V gene TRBV6-2 or TRBV6-3; D may be TRBD1 (5 bases). This CDR3 is built from 12 residues. Per the germline V gene, CDR1 is MNHEY and CDR2 is SVGEGT. The germline V and J ends were trimmed by 2 bases and 13 bases, with 14 bases remaining between them. The CDR3 sequence: CASSYAGTWNFF. DNA of the CDR3: TGTGCCAGCAGTTACGCGGGGACGTGGAATTTCTTT.

This clonotype was picked up many times. The DNA of the CDR3 is TGCAGTGCTGCCCGAGAGACCCAGTACTTC. Amino acids: CSAARETQYF. V gene TRBV20-1 combines with J gene TRBJ2-5; D unclear. The CDR3 loop spans 10 amino acids. Germline lookup yields CDR1 DFQATT and CDR2 SNEGSKA (reference sequence). Trimming left V 5 bases short and J 4 bases short, with 5 bases between.

This clonotype came up once. V usage is TRBV6-2 or TRBV6-3 and J usage is TRBJ2-7; 7 bases align to TRBD2. V lost 7 bases and J lost 6; bases outside the gene matches: 9. Germline CDR1 and CDR2: MNHEY and SVGEGT. The length of the CDR3 is 13 residues. The CDR3 sequence is CASNGIAGSEQYF. CDR3 DNA sequence: TGTGCCAGCAACGGAATAGCGGGTAGCGAGCAGTACTTC.

This clonotype came up many times. This sequence joins TRBV30 and TRBJ1-6; D is unclear. The CDR3 runs 11 residues. The germline V gene encodes CDR1 GTSNPN and CDR2 SVGIG (reference sequence). The V gene lost 2 bases and the J gene lost 7 bases, with 3 bases spanning the gap. In nucleotides, the CDR3 is TGTGCCTGGAGTCGGAATTCACCCCTCCACTTT. Residues: CAWSRNSPLHF.

This clonotype was found many times. The rearrangement joins TRBV11-2 to TRBJ2-5; 7 nucleotides agree with TRBD2. The V and J ends lost 0 bases and 1 base, in that order; junction bases with no gene match: 8. This CDR3 contains 17 residues. Germline CDR1 is SGHAT and CDR2 is FQNNGV. The chain's CDR3 is CASSLEGGLPGQETQYF. DNA of the CDR3: TGTGCCAGCAGCTTAGAGGGGGGACTACCCGGCCAAGAGACCCAGTACTTC.

The sample holds many counts of this clonotype. The chain joins TRBV6-2 or TRBV6-3 to TRBJ1-5, with D perhaps matching TRBD1 (6 bases). The germline V and J ends were trimmed by 2 bases and 10 bases, with 21 bases remaining between them. Germline loops: CDR1 MNHEY, CDR2 SVGEGT. This CDR3 region has 16 residues. Written as DNA, the CDR3 is TGTGCCAGCAGTTACCGGGGGGGCGCGGGTTTAGGACCCCAGCATTTT. It specifies CASSYRGGAGLGPQHF.

This clonotype was seen many times. The V call is TRBV12-3 or TRBV12-4, the J call TRBJ2-2; TRBD1 matches 7 bases. V shed 7 bases and J 4 bases; nucleotides not matched to a gene: 9. The CDR3 is made up of 15 amino acids. The CDR3 nucleotides are TGTGCCAGCAAGGCCGGGACAGTTACCACCGGGGAGCTGTTTTTT. It yields the protein CASKAGTVTTGELFF.

In its sample, this clonotype was seen many times. This chain links TRBV20-1 with TRBJ2-7; the match to TRBD2 covers 7 bases. The V and J ends lost 1 base and 6 bases, in that order; junction bases with no gene match: 9. The CDR3 totals 14 residues. Germline CDR1 and CDR2: DFQATT and SNEGSKA (reference sequence). CDR3 in amino acids: CSARVPGGSGEQYF. The DNA for the CDR3 is TGCAGTGCTAGAGTTCCGGGAGGTAGCGGCGAGCAGTACTTC.

Many counts were recorded for this clonotype. The chain links TRBV6-2 or TRBV6-3 to TRBJ1-1; 9 bases agree with TRBD1. Trimming took 5 bases from V and 6 from J; bases not matched to a gene: 7. This CDR3 is 14 amino acids long. Germline loops: CDR1 MNHEY, CDR2 SVGEGT. The CDR3 loop reads CASSLGQGIPEAFF. The DNA of the CDR3 is TGTGCCAGCAGTCTCGGACAGGGGATCCCTGAAGCTTTCTTT.

The genes are TRBV7-2 and TRBJ2-5; 7 nucleotides align to TRBD1. The CDR3 is made up of 14 amino acids. The V and J ends lost 5 bases and 5 bases, in that order; junction bases with no gene match: 8. Germline CDR1 SGHTA, CDR2 FQGNSA. The CDR3 DNA is TGTGCCAGCAGCCGGGACAGAGTGGAGGAGACCCAGTACTTC. It translates to CASSRDRVEETQYF.

This clonotype occurred many times. The chain carries TRBV28 and TRBJ2-7, with 7 positions matching TRBD2. The CDR3 has 14 amino acids. Losses at the gene ends were 4 bases for V and 0 bases for J; bases not matched to a gene: 3. Germline CDR1 reads MDHEN; CDR2 reads SYDVKM. In DNA form, the CDR3 reads TGTGCCAGCAGTTGGGGAGGGAGCTCCTACGAGCAGTACTTC. Translation: CASSWGGSSYEQYF. Full variable domain (outside the CDR3, taken from reference TRBV28 and TRBJ2-7): DVKVTQSSRYLVKRTGEKVFLECVQDMDHENMFWYRQDPGLGLRLIYFSYDVKMKEKGDIPEGYSVSREKKERFSLILESASTNQTSMYLCASSWGGSSYEQYFGPGTRLTVT.

Note on this clonotype: This may be a read error: a much more frequent sequence differs by one nucleotide. CDR3 region: CASSGDYEQYV. The DNA of the CDR3 is TGTGCCAGTAGCGGGGACTACGAGCAGTACGTC. The chain is built from TRBV19 and TRBJ2-7; a weak D match, TRBD2 (5 bases). From germline, CDR1 is LNHDA and CDR2 SQIVND (reference sequence). This CDR3 is built from 11 residues. Deletions cut 6 bases from V and 3 bases from J, with 6 bases between.